Detailed here is one T cell receptor beta chain. Primers included in the PCR were 60 Vbeta and 13 Jbeta primers. Repertoires were generated with immunoSEQ multiplex PCR, while TCRdb's copy carries only in-frame clones and drops some. The sample contains about 90,000 clones, roughly 71% of which appear only once. This record belongs to a study of cytomegalovirus exposure and HLA in healthy donors. CDR3 size: 16 residues. V gave up 5 bases and J gave up 2 bases, with 19 bases separating them. Germline V CDR1 and CDR2: SEHNR, FQNEAQ (reference sequence). The V and J genes are TRBV7-9 and TRBJ2-7; the D is unclear. Material: PBMCs. The receptor was derived from a woman between 18 and 29 years old in good health and CMV-seropositive. The CDR3 spells CASSATTGRNAYEQYF. DNA of the CDR3: TGTGCCAGCAGCGCTACGACGGGTAGGAATGCCTACGAGCAGTACTTC. The whole variable domain, filled in from reference TRBV7-9 and TRBJ2-7, reads DTGVSQNPRHKITKRGQNVTFRCDPISEHNRLYWYRQTLGQGPEFLTYFQNEAQLEKSRLLSDRFSAERPKGSFSTLEIQRTEQGDSAMYLCASSATTGRNAYEQYFGPGTRLTVT.